These 3 T cell receptor beta chains were sequenced from one sample in a study of blood T cell repertoires in COVID-19. Clones were sequenced by immunoSEQ multiplex PCR, and TCRdb holds only the in-frame ones, with some missing. The sample has around 100,000 clones, around 72% seen once; the top ten hold about 3.9%. The sample taken for sequencing was peripheral blood. The receptor set was obtained from a man aged 70 or older with COVID-19, enrolled during active disease.

This chain links TRBV7-9 with TRBJ2-5; TRBD1 aligns across 7 bases. In germline, CDR1 is SEHNR, CDR2 FQNEAQ (reference sequence). The CDR3 covers 15 residues. V gave up 0 bases and J gave up 2 bases; unmatched junction bases: 3. The CDR3 region is CASSLAQDRQETQYF. The CDR3 DNA reads as TGTGCCAGCAGCTTAGCCCAGGACAGGCAAGAGACCCAGTACTTC.

V and J are TRBV19 and TRBJ1-1; 8 bases align to TRBD1. The germline V gene has CDR1 LNHDA and CDR2 SQIVND (reference sequence). V dropped 5 bases and J dropped 0; count of bases not matched to a gene: 17. CDR3 length equals 19 residues. The CDR3 DNA reads TGTGCCAGTAGTGCTCACCCCGGGACAGGAATACGCATGAACACTGAAGCTTTCTTT. Encoded protein: CASSAHPGTGIRMNTEAFF.

This clone has more than one count but fewer than ten. The CDR3 reads CASSDGTGQVNSPLHF. The CDR3 nucleotides are TGTGCCAGCAGCGATGGGACAGGGCAGGTCAATTCACCCCTCCACTTT. The gene calls are TRBV9 and TRBJ1-6; 9 bases are shared with TRBD1. The V gene end was trimmed by 3 bases and the J gene end by 7 bases; junction bases not matched to a gene: 8. Germline-derived CDR1 and CDR2 are SGDLS and YYNGEE. The CDR3 spans 16 residues.